The next 17 T cell receptor beta chains were all read from a single sample in a study of cytomegalovirus exposure and HLA in healthy donors. Primers for the PCR totalled 60 Vbeta and 13 Jbeta. The protocol was immunoSEQ multiplex PCR, while the TCRdb copy is restricted to in-frame clones and leaves out a portion. The sample carries roughly 180,000 clones, 82% recorded once. Sequenced material: PBMCs. Receptor source: a man in his forties or fifties in good health and CMV-seronegative.

Comments on this clone: At the DNA level, this CDR3 is encoded by other sequences in the same sample as well. The gene calls are TRBV7-9 and TRBJ2-2, with 7 bases identical to TRBD2. V lost 2 bases, J lost 6 bases, and 6 bases stayed unmatched. Germline-derived CDR1 and CDR2 are SEHNR and FQNEAQ (reference sequence). This CDR3 spans 15 amino acids. CDR3 loop: CASSLQGGRPGELFF. Here the CDR3 DNA reads TGTGCCAGCAGCTTACAGGGCGGGAGACCCGGGGAGCTGTTTTTT.

This chain joins TRBV7-3 and TRBJ2-2, with 7 bases that match TRBD1. V shed 5 bases, J shed 0 bases, and the junction held 6 bases outside the gene matches. The CDR3 contains 16 residues. CDR1 is SGHTA and CDR2 is FQGTGA in the germline V gene. CDR3 DNA: TGTGCCAGCAGCCCTGACAGGGCCGCGAACACCGGGGAGCTGTTTTTT. Encoded protein: CASSPDRAANTGELFF.

J is TRBJ2-3 and V is TRBV14, with 8 bases matching TRBD2. This CDR3 is built from 15 residues. With 4 bases clipped from V and 5 bases from J, the junction kept 8 bases outside the gene matches. Germline V CDR1 and CDR2: SGHDN, FVKESK. The CDR3 loop reads CASSLRGARGDTQYF. CDR3 DNA sequence: TGTGCCAGCAGCCTGCGGGGGGCCAGAGGAGATACGCAGTATTTT.

The chain joins TRBV2 to TRBJ2-1; the match to TRBD2 covers 9 bases. Germline V gene data show CDR1 as SNHLY and CDR2 as FYNNEI. With V trimmed by 4 bases and J by 7 bases, 17 bases remained unmatched. The CDR3 length is 18 residues. The chain's CDR3 is CASSALVAGARIRNEQFF. The CDR3 DNA sequence: TGTGCCAGCAGTGCGTTGGTAGCGGGAGCACGGATTAGGAATGAGCAGTTCTTC.

The V and J genes are TRBV2 and TRBJ2-5; D is possibly TRBD2 (6 bases). V was trimmed by 8 bases and J by 9 bases, leaving 16 bases between them. The CDR3 totals 12 residues. CDR1 and CDR2 (germline): SNHLY, FYNNEI. The CDR3 protein is CASGGASYAQYF. The DNA for the CDR3 is TGTGCCAGCGGCGGGGCTAGCTATGCCCAGTACTTC.

The chain links TRBV4-2 to TRBJ2-7; D possibly corresponds to TRBD1 (5 bases). The CDR3 consists of 15 residues. Trimming left V 1 base short and J 0 bases short, with 10 bases between. Germline lookup yields CDR1 LGHNA and CDR2 YNFKEQ. CDR3 residues: CASSQGGDPSYEQYF. The CDR3 nucleotides read TGTGCCAGCAGCCAAGGGGGCGACCCCTCCTACGAGCAGTACTTC.

The table lists this clone with a few counts. The chain joins TRBV4-1 to TRBJ2-3, with 12 bases matching TRBD2. CDR1 MGHRA and CDR2 YSYEKL come from the germline V gene. Unmatched junction bases numbered 18, after V lost 8 bases and J lost 6 bases. This CDR3 has 18 residues. The CDR3 nucleotides are TGCGCCAGCGCAAGAATGCAGGGACTAGCGGGCCCCAGGGATACGCAGTATTTT. Protein: CASARMQGLAGPRDTQYF.

The chain couples TRBV19 to TRBJ2-7, with 9 bases matching TRBD1. V dropped 6 bases and J dropped 4; count of bases not matched to a gene: 10. This CDR3 spans 15 amino acids. Germline values: CDR1 LNHDA, CDR2 SQIVND (reference sequence). The CDR3 nucleotides read TGTGCCAGTAGCTCAACCGGGACAGGGCTATACGAGCAGTACTTC. It translates to CASSSTGTGLYEQYF.

The chain has TRBV4-3 and TRBJ2-3; 8 bases fit TRBD2. CDR3 length: 16 amino acids. With 2 bases clipped from V and 8 bases from J, the junction kept 12 bases outside the gene matches. Germline V gene data show CDR1 as LGHNA and CDR2 as YSLEER. Written as DNA, the CDR3 is TGCGCCAGCAGCCAAAGGGCCCGGGGGGGGCAAAGTACGCAGTATTTT. Translated, it gives CASSQRARGGQSTQYF.

The chain uses TRBV15 and TRBJ1-5, with TRBD1 as a possible D gene (6 bases). The CDR3 covers 19 residues. Looked up from germline, CDR1 is LNHNV and CDR2 is YYDKDF (reference sequence). Trimming stripped 1 base from V and 4 bases from J, with 23 bases between. DNA for the CDR3: TGTGCCACCAGCAGAGGGCGACTCTTCCCGGACAGAGCTAATCAGCCCCAGCATTTT. Protein product: CATSRGRLFPDRANQPQHF.

This clone was detected only a few times. V usage is TRBV6-5 and J usage is TRBJ2-1; 10 bases line up with TRBD2. V lost 7 bases to trimming and J lost 5 bases; unmatched junction nucleotides: 5. The CDR3 extends over 14 amino acids. Germline V gene lookup returns CDR1 MNHEY and CDR2 SVGAGI. CDR3: CASTSGGMNNEQFF. The DNA of the CDR3 is TGTGCCAGCACTAGCGGGGGAATGAACAATGAGCAGTTCTTC.

The rearrangement links TRBV9 to TRBJ1-1; perhaps TRBD1 as D (5 bases). Germline CDR1 is SGDLS and CDR2 is YYNGEE. The CDR3 has 15 amino acids. V was pared by 3 bases and J by 0 bases, with 12 bases between. The CDR3 nucleotides read TGTGCCAGCAGCGCGGGACTTCTGATGAACACTGAAGCTTTCTTT. Protein: CASSAGLLMNTEAFF.

The rearrangement links TRBV7-2 to TRBJ2-1, with D tentatively TRBD1 (6 bases). Germline V gene lookup returns CDR1 SGHTA and CDR2 FQGNSA. V was shortened by 0 bases and J by 4 bases, with 16 bases between the two germline ends. There are 17 residues in the CDR3. The DNA of the CDR3 is TGTGCCAGCAGCTTAGCGACCCGAGCTACAGGGTACAATGAGCAGTTCTTC. It translates to CASSLATRATGYNEQFF.

In DNA, the CDR3 is TGCGCCAGCAGCTTGGGGGCTAGCGGGGGTTCAGATACGCAGTATTTT. Translated, it gives CASSLGASGGSDTQYF. The genes are TRBV5-1 and TRBJ2-3, with 10 bases aligning to TRBD2. This CDR3 region has 16 residues. Germline V lookup: CDR1 SGHRS, CDR2 YFSETQ. V was clipped by 0 bases and J by 4 bases; unmatched bases: 5.

This clone was seen a handful of times. The chain links TRBV7-9 to TRBJ1-5; 7 bases agree with TRBD1. V dropped 1 base and J dropped 2; count of bases not matched to a gene: 8. The CDR3 has 17 residues. The germline CDR1 and CDR2 sequences are SEHNR and FQNEAQ (reference sequence). CDR3 in amino acids: CASSLGAGGMGNQPQHF. CDR3 sequence (DNA): TGTGCCAGCAGCTTAGGGGCAGGGGGGATGGGCAATCAGCCCCAGCATTTT.

This chain joins TRBV27 and TRBJ2-7, with 7 bases lining up with TRBD1. V shed 5 bases, J shed 7 bases, and the junction held 11 bases outside the gene matches. Germline V gives CDR1 MNHEY, CDR2 SMNVEV (reference sequence). The CDR3 loop spans 14 amino acids. The CDR3 bases are TGTGCCAGCAGTCCCGAGACAGGGCCGGAGGAGCAGTACTTC. Protein product: CASSPETGPEEQYF.

CDR3 residues: CASSVAGGQGAYEQYF. CDR3 nucleotide sequence: TGTGCCAGCAGCGTAGCGGGGGGGCAGGGCGCGTACGAGCAGTACTTC. The chain carries TRBV9 and TRBJ2-7; 8 bases align to TRBD2. Germline-derived CDR1 and CDR2 are SGDLS and YYNGEE. The V gene end was trimmed by 0 bases and the J gene end by 4 bases; junction bases not matched to a gene: 9. The CDR3 is 16 residues long.